The clone carrying this T cell receptor beta chain was observed at least ten times. From germline, CDR1 is SGHTA and CDR2 FQGNSA. The germline V and J ends were trimmed by 1 base and 0 bases, with 13 bases remaining between them. CDR3 length equals 17 residues. MiXCR was run by TCRdb on the RT-PCR reads, yielding one entry per CDR3 protein. The data show 540,000 or so distinct CDR3 sequences, roughly 13% seen once. This specimen belongs to a study of response to subunit inactivated influenza vaccine. The sequencing used PBMCs from blood, collected roughly 45 days after vaccination. This TCR was recovered from a man in his fifties who received an inactivated influenza vaccine. The chain is built from TRBV7-2 and TRBJ2-1, with D unresolved. The CDR3 DNA is TGTGCCAGCAGCTTAGTACTCCTATCTAGCTCCTACAATGAGCAGTTCTTC. Translating gives CASSLVLLSSSYNEQFF.